One and the same sample provided the 32 T cell receptor beta chains below, sequenced in a study of tumor-infiltrating lymphocytes in localized non-small cell lung cancer. Some clones are missing from TCRdb's copy, which holds only in-frame ones; the method was immunoSEQ multiplex PCR. The table has approximately 11,000 clones, roughly 84% seen once; the top ten hold around 7.9%. The sample taken for sequencing was lung tumor tissue. Receptor source: a human donor with non-small cell lung cancer.

This rearrangement joins TRBV10-2 to TRBJ2-4; TRBD2 aligns across 8 bases. The trim removed 4 bases at V and 2 bases at J, leaving 4 bases unmatched. There are 15 residues in the CDR3. Germline CDR1 WSHSY, CDR2 SAAADI. The CDR3 sequence: CASSVTSASKNIQYF. CDR3 DNA: TGCGCCAGCAGTGTGACTAGCGCGTCCAAAAACATTCAGTACTTC.

This CDR3 reads CASSDPPLGELNQPQHF. For the CDR3, the DNA is TGCGCCAGCAGTGACCCTCCGCTGGGGGAATTGAATCAGCCCCAGCATTTT. The rearrangement uses TRBV10-1 and TRBJ1-5; possible D gene TRBD1, 5 bases. This CDR3 contains 17 residues. V lost 3 bases to trimming and J lost 4 bases, with 19 bases between them. Germline loops: CDR1 WNHNN, CDR2 SYGVQD (reference sequence).

The rearrangement joins TRBV30 to TRBJ1-4; TRBD1 matches at 7 bases. CDR1 and CDR2 from the germline V gene are GTSNPN and SVGIG (reference sequence). V dropped 5 bases and J dropped 5; count of bases not matched to a gene: 5. This CDR3 is 13 amino acids long. The CDR3 bases are TGTGCCTGGGGTACAGGGGTCAATGAAAAACTGTTTTTT. Protein product: CAWGTGVNEKLFF.

The V and J genes are TRBV6-1 and TRBJ2-3; tentatively, D is TRBD2 (6 bases). CDR1 and CDR2 from the germline V gene are MNHNS and SASEGT. Between the trimmed V and J ends, which lost 3 bases and 4 bases, there was a span of 14 bases. The CDR3 sequence is 15 residues long. CDR3 nucleotide sequence: TGTGCCAGCAGTGAGGGACTTCATAGTTCAGATACGCAGTATTTT. Translating it yields CASSEGLHSSDTQYF.

CDR3 loop: CASSLRSGLTGELFF. In DNA form, the CDR3 reads TGTGCCAGCAGCTTAAGGTCGGGATTGACCGGGGAGCTGTTTTTT. V gene TRBV7-2 combines with J gene TRBJ2-2; a weak D match, TRBD2 (5 bases). Per the germline V gene, CDR1 is SGHTA and CDR2 is FQGNSA. The CDR3 is 15 amino acids. V lost 2 bases to trimming and J lost 5 bases, with 12 bases between them. Filled out from reference TRBV7-2 and TRBJ2-2, the complete variable domain reads GAGVSQSPSNKVTEKGKDVELRCDPISGHTALYWYRQSLGQGLEFLIYFQGNSAPDKSGLPSDRFSAERTGGSVSTLTIQRTQQEDSAVYLCASSLRSGLTGELFFGEGSRLTVL.

V usage is TRBV4-1 and J usage is TRBJ1-4; TRBD1 might be the D (5 bases). The CDR3 contains 15 residues. Looked up from germline, CDR1 is MGHRA and CDR2 is YSYEKL. Trimming removed 2 bases from V and 3 bases from J, with 10 bases in between. The CDR3 sequence: CASSQLQGSNEKLFF. CDR3 nucleotides: TGCGCCAGCAGCCAACTCCAGGGCTCTAATGAAAAACTGTTTTTT.

The sample holds one count of this clone. V gene TRBV19 combines with J gene TRBJ1-1; D call uncertain. The CDR3 length is 14 residues. Germline-derived CDR1 and CDR2 are LNHDA and SQIVND (reference sequence). Trimming cost V 1 base and J 3 bases, with 9 bases left between them. CDR3: CASSIGWADTEAFF. The CDR3 DNA reads TGTGCCAGTAGTATAGGGTGGGCTGACACTGAAGCTTTCTTT.

V is TRBV7-2 and J is TRBJ2-7; D is perhaps TRBD1 or TRBD2 (5 bases each). Per germline, CDR1 SGHTA and CDR2 FQGNSA. V shed 2 bases and J shed 2 bases, with 13 bases lying between them. This CDR3 spans 15 amino acids. The CDR3 bases are TGTGCCAGCAGCTTATTTGGGGACGCAACCTACGAGCAGTACTTC. Its translation is CASSLFGDATYEQYF.

This clone was seen only once. V is TRBV7-2 and J is TRBJ2-1, with 8 nucleotides matching TRBD2. V shed 2 bases and J 5 bases; nucleotides not matched to a gene: 5. From germline, CDR1 is SGHTA and CDR2 FQGNSA. The CDR3 covers 15 residues. DNA for the CDR3: TGTGCCAGCAGCTTAAAAGCGGGAGCTCACAATGAGCAGTTCTTC. Protein: CASSLKAGAHNEQFF.

The table lists this clone with a count of one. The gene calls are TRBV7-2 and TRBJ2-3; 8 nucleotides line up with TRBD2. This CDR3 is built from 15 residues. In germline, CDR1 is SGHTA, CDR2 FQGNSA. The V segment lost 5 bases and the J segment 1 base; nucleotides outside the gene matches: 5. The DNA for the CDR3 is TGTGCCAGCAGCAACTGGCGGGGGGGCACAGATACGCAGTATTTT. Protein product: CASSNWRGGTDTQYF.

The J gene is TRBJ2-2, the V gene TRBV9, with 12 positions matching TRBD2. Germline lookup yields CDR1 SGDLS and CDR2 YYNGEE. The CDR3 covers 21 residues. Trimming cost V 3 bases and J 0 bases; bases outside gene matches: 15. For the CDR3, the DNA is TGTGCCAGCAGCGCATGGGGTAGGTCGACTAGCGGGAGTTCGAACACCGGGGAGCTGTTTTTT. It translates to CASSAWGRSTSGSSNTGELFF. Full variable domain (outside the CDR3, taken from reference TRBV9 and TRBJ2-2): DSGVTQTPKHLITATGQRVTLRCSPRSGDLSVYWYQQSLDQGLQFLIQYYNGEERAKGNILERFSAQQFPDLHSELNLSSLELGDSALYFCASSAWGRSTSGSSNTGELFFGEGSRLTVL.

V usage is TRBV25-1 and J usage is TRBJ2-5, with D perhaps matching TRBD1 (6 bases). The V gene's germline CDR1 is MGHDK and CDR2 SYGVNS. The CDR3 length is 13 residues. V was shortened by 6 bases and J by 4 bases, with 12 bases between the two germline ends. Here the CDR3 DNA reads TGTGCCAGCAGGGACAGCGCCCTAGAGACCCAGTACTTC. Translated: CASRDSALETQYF.

The chain recombines TRBV7-6 with TRBJ2-1; D not resolved. The CDR3 loop spans 15 amino acids. V lost 3 bases to trimming and J lost 0 bases, with 9 bases between them. The germline gives CDR1 SGHVS, CDR2 FNYEAQ. The chain's CDR3 is CASSFGTISYNEQFF. Written as DNA, the CDR3 is TGTGCCAGCAGCTTCGGAACAATCTCCTACAATGAGCAGTTCTTC. Full variable domain (remainder filled in from reference TRBV7-6 and TRBJ2-1): GAGVSQSPRYKVTKRGQDVALRCDPISGHVSLYWYRQALGQGPEFLTYFNYEAQQDKSGLPNDRFSAERPEGSISTLTIQRTEQRDSAMYRCASSFGTISYNEQFFGPGTRLTVL.

The chain links TRBV19 to TRBJ1-5; D is uncertain. Trimming took 2 bases from V and 0 from J, leaving 5 bases between them. Germline-derived CDR1 and CDR2 are LNHDA and SQIVND (reference sequence). The CDR3 length is 14 residues. The CDR3 region is CASSIRDSNQPQHF. Here the CDR3 DNA reads TGTGCCAGTAGTATACGTGATAGCAATCAGCCCCAGCATTTT.

The V gene is TRBV13, the J gene TRBJ2-1, with a possible D match to TRBD2 (7 bases). The germline V and J ends were trimmed by 3 bases and 1 base, with 10 bases remaining between them. Germline CDR1 reads PRHDT; CDR2 reads FYEKMQ (reference sequence). CDR3 size: 15 residues. CDR3 loop: CASSLGGASYNEQFF. The CDR3 coding sequence is TGTGCCAGCAGCTTGGGGGGGGCTTCCTACAATGAGCAGTTCTTC.

The chain uses TRBV4-1 and TRBJ1-3; D is undetermined. Germline values: CDR1 MGHRA, CDR2 YSYEKL. The CDR3 runs 14 residues. Trimming took off 1 base at V and 4 bases at J, with 8 bases between the two ends. CDR3 sequence reads: CASSQVSFGNTIYF. In DNA form, the CDR3 reads TGCGCCAGCAGCCAAGTTTCCTTCGGAAACACCATATATTTT.

The chain recombines TRBV9 with TRBJ2-3; perhaps TRBD2 as D (7 bases). V dropped 4 bases and J dropped 0 bases, with 18 bases sitting between them. Germline values: CDR1 SGDLS, CDR2 YYNGEE. The CDR3 totals 17 residues. CDR3 sequence: CASSPRGGHGSTDTQYF. Written as DNA, the CDR3 is TGTGCCAGCAGCCCTAGGGGGGGGCATGGTAGCACAGATACGCAGTATTTT.

The V and J genes are TRBV13 and TRBJ1-6, with a weak D call TRBD1 (6 bases). Per the germline V gene, CDR1 is PRHDT and CDR2 is FYEKMQ (reference sequence). V was trimmed by 4 bases and J by 8 bases, leaving 18 bases between them. The CDR3 extends over 16 amino acids. Written as DNA, the CDR3 is TGTGCCAGCAGCTGGTATGGACAGCCCACCTATTCACCCCTCCACTTT. Translating it yields CASSWYGQPTYSPLHF.

V is TRBV6-6 and J is TRBJ2-7, with TRBD1 matching over 8 bases. Germline-derived CDR1 and CDR2 are MNHNY and SVGAGI (reference sequence). CDR3 length equals 13 residues. The ends lost 5 bases at V and 1 base at J; junction bases unmatched: 1. CDR3 region: CASSRTGSYEQYF. Here the CDR3 DNA reads TGTGCCAGCAGTCGGACAGGGTCCTACGAGCAGTACTTC.

This clone has a handful of counts. J is TRBJ2-3 and V is TRBV7-9, with D hard to call. This CDR3 is 15 amino acids long. CDR1 and CDR2 (germline): SEHNR, FQNEAQ (reference sequence). V lost 2 bases and J 1 base, leaving 10 bases between the germline ends. DNA of the CDR3: TGTGCCAGCAGCTTATTTGGCCTAGGCACAGATACGCAGTATTTT. Encoded protein: CASSLFGLGTDTQYF.

The chain is built from TRBV19 and TRBJ1-2, with D possibly matching TRBD1 (5 bases). Germline CDR1 reads LNHDA; CDR2 reads SQIVND (reference sequence). The CDR3 totals 15 residues. The V end was cut by 5 bases, the J end by 3 bases, with 16 bases between. DNA for the CDR3: TGTGCCAGTAGTCTAACCCCGCCGGGACACTATGGCTACACCTTC. Amino acids: CASSLTPPGHYGYTF.

This chain uses TRBV11-2 with TRBJ1-6; D uncertain. The germline CDR1 and CDR2 sequences are SGHAT and FQNNGV. Between the trimmed V and J ends, which lost 0 bases and 6 bases, there was a span of 9 bases. The CDR3 contains 15 residues. The CDR3 sequence is CASSLDLRGNSPLHF. Written as DNA, the CDR3 is TGTGCCAGCAGCTTAGATCTGCGGGGTAATTCACCCCTCCACTTT.

This chain uses TRBV7-9 with TRBJ2-7, with D perhaps TRBD1 (5 bases). The CDR3 is 14 amino acids. Per the germline V gene, CDR1 is SEHNR and CDR2 is FQNEAQ (reference sequence). With 3 bases removed from V and 2 bases from J, the gap between germline ends came to 11 bases. CDR3 in amino acids: CASSFAGKPYEQYF. CDR3 DNA sequence: TGTGCCAGCAGCTTCGCAGGGAAGCCCTACGAGCAGTACTTC.

This chain uses TRBV14 with TRBJ2-3; maybe TRBD2 (6 bases). The CDR3 extends over 15 amino acids. V was clipped by 1 base and J by 8 bases, with 16 bases between them. Germline CDR1 and CDR2: SGHDN and FVKESK. The CDR3 loop is CASSQGRGTMGTQYF. The CDR3 DNA is TGTGCCAGCAGCCAAGGGAGGGGAACCATGGGTACGCAGTATTTT. The whole variable domain, filled in from reference TRBV14 and TRBJ2-3, reads EAGVTQFPSHSVIEKGQTVTLRCDPISGHDNLYWYRRVMGKEIKFLLHFVKESKQDESGMPNNRFLAERTGGTYSTLKVQPAELEDSGVYFCASSQGRGTMGTQYFGPGTRLTVL.

The chain has TRBV5-1 and TRBJ2-3, with 7 bases identical to TRBD1. The CDR3 sequence is 14 residues long. CDR1 SGHRS and CDR2 YFSETQ come from the germline V gene. Trimming removed 6 bases from V and 6 bases from J; junction bases left unmatched: 10. In DNA, the CDR3 is TGCGCCAGCAAACTGACAGGGAATTACGATACGCAGTATTTT. This gives the protein CASKLTGNYDTQYF.

This clone was observed a single time. The rearrangement links TRBV14 to TRBJ2-3; the D gene is possibly TRBD2 (6 bases). V gave up 6 bases and J gave up 2 bases, with 15 bases separating them. The CDR3 sequence is 15 residues long. Germline values: CDR1 SGHDN, CDR2 FVKESK. CDR3 loop: CASSLTGSPTDTQYF. CDR3 DNA sequence: TGTGCCAGCAGTTTAACCGGGAGCCCCACAGATACGCAGTATTTT.

This sequence joins TRBV5-1 and TRBJ2-2; 7 nucleotides match TRBD1. The CDR3 sequence is 16 residues long. Germline V gene lookup returns CDR1 SGHRS and CDR2 YFSETQ. With V trimmed by 0 bases and J by 2 bases, 4 bases remained unmatched. As DNA, the CDR3 is TGCGCCAGCAGCTTGGATTACAGGGGTAACACCGGGGAGCTGTTTTTT. Encoded protein: CASSLDYRGNTGELFF.

The chain couples TRBV28 to TRBJ1-1; a possible D gene is TRBD1 (5 bases). V was shortened by 3 bases and J by 10 bases, with 6 bases between the two germline ends. This CDR3 has 10 amino acids. Germline lookup yields CDR1 MDHEN and CDR2 SYDVKM. This CDR3 reads CASSLGVAFF. For the CDR3, the DNA is TGTGCCAGCAGTTTGGGGGTAGCTTTCTTT.

There are a few counts of this clone. CDR3 DNA: TGTGCCAGCAGCGTAGGACAGGGAACCTACGAGCAGTACTTC. It specifies CASSVGQGTYEQYF. The chain recombines TRBV9 with TRBJ2-7; TRBD1 aligns across 7 bases. J was trimmed by 2 bases and V by 0 bases; bases with no gene match: 2. Germline V CDR1 and CDR2: SGDLS, YYNGEE. The CDR3 is 14 amino acids.

The chain couples TRBV18 to TRBJ2-5, with a tentative D call TRBD1 (7 bases). V shed 0 bases and J shed 1 base, with 15 bases lying between them. CDR1 is KGHSH and CDR2 is LQKENI in the germline V gene. The CDR3 covers 17 residues. The chain's CDR3 is CASSPPEGAMGQETQYF. As DNA, the CDR3 is TGTGCCAGCTCACCACCGGAGGGGGCCATGGGCCAAGAGACCCAGTACTTC. The whole variable domain, remainder taken from reference TRBV18 and TRBJ2-5, is NAGVMQNPRHLVRRRGQEARLRCSPMKGHSHVYWYRQLPEEGLKFMVYLQKENIIDESGMPKERFSAEFPKEGPSILRIQQVVRGDSAAYFCASSPPEGAMGQETQYFGPGTRLLVL.

The V and J genes are TRBV7-9 and TRBJ2-7; D unclear. Looked up from germline, CDR1 is SEHNR and CDR2 is FQNEAQ (reference sequence). The CDR3 sequence is 12 residues long. The V and J ends lost 4 bases and 6 bases respectively, with 10 bases between them. This CDR3 reads CASSYKGREQYF. CDR3 nucleotides: TGTGCCAGCAGCTATAAAGGACGCGAGCAGTACTTC.

This clone is deemed medium-sized. V and J are TRBV6-5 and TRBJ2-1; D unresolved. CDR1 and CDR2 from the germline V gene are MNHEY and SVGAGI. There are 13 residues in the CDR3. Trimming took off 4 bases at V and 14 bases at J, with 18 bases between the two ends. The CDR3 sequence: CASSSLGPYSEFF. The CDR3 DNA sequence: TGTGCCAGCAGTTCGTTAGGGCCGTACTCGGAGTTCTTC.